This T cell receptor (beta chain) was recorded in a study of shared clonotypes between healthy human individuals. Study-wide background: Used for every donor were three CD4 naive, three CD4 memory, two CD8 naive and one CD8 memory plate.

Recent acute infections and vaccinations were absent in the healthy HIV-negative adult donors. Produced via immunoSEQ multiplex PCR; TCRdb's table is partial and in-frame only. Seen here are 2,500,000 or so clones, 90% to 95% observed once, and the top ten hold 0.36%. In germline, CDR1 is LGHNA, CDR2 YSLEER. This CDR3 contains 12 residues. Trimming left V 1 base short and J 7 bases short, with 7 bases between. The J gene is TRBJ1-1, the V gene TRBV4-3; the D is unclear. The clonotype comes from a man aged 18-30 years in good health. Some clones in this sample may be carry-over from other donors' samples. Sequenced material: naive CD4+ T cells from PBMCs. As for subset: CD45RA+ positively selected. The CDR3 bases are TGCGCCAGCAGCCAAGGGGCTTATGAAGCTTTCTTT. Translation: CASSQGAYEAFF.